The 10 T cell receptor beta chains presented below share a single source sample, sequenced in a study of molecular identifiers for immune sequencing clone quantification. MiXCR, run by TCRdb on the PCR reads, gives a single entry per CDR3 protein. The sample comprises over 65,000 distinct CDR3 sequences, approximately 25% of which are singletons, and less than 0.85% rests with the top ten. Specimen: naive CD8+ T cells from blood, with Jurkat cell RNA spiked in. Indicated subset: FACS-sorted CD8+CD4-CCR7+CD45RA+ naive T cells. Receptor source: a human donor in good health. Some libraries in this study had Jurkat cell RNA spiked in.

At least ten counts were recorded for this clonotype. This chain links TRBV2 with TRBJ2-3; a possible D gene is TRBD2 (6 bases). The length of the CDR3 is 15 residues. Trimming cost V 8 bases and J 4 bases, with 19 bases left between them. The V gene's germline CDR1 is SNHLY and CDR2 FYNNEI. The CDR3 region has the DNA TGTGCCAGCCCGGGACTCCTCAATTGGGCAGATACGCAGTATTTT. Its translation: CASPGLLNWADTQYF.

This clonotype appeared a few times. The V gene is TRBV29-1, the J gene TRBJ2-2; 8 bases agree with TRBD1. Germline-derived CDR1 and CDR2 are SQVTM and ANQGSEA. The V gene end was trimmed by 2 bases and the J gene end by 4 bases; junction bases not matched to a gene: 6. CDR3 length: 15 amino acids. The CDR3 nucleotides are TGCAGCGTTGAACCTAGGACAGGGCCCACCGGGGAGCTGTTTTTT. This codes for CSVEPRTGPTGELFF.

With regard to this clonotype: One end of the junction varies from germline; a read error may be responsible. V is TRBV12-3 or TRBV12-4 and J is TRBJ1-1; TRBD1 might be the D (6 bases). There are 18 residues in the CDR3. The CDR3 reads CAGRPSRRGTGRNTEAFF. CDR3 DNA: TGTGCCGGCAGACCGAGCCGGCGGGGTACAGGGCGGAACACTGAAGCTTTCTTT.

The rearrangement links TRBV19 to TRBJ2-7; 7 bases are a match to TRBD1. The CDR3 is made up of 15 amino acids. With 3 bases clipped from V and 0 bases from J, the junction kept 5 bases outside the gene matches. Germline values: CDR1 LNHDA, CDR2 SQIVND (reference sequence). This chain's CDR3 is CASSIGQASSYEQYF. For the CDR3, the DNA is TGTGCCAGTAGTATCGGACAGGCGAGCTCCTACGAGCAGTACTTC.

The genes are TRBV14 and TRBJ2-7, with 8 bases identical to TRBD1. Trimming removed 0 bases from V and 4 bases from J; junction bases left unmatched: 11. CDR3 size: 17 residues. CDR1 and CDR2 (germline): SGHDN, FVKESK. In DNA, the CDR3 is TGTGCCAGCAGCCAAGATCGCGGGGCAGGGGGCGTTTACGAGCAGTACTTC. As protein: CASSQDRGAGGVYEQYF.

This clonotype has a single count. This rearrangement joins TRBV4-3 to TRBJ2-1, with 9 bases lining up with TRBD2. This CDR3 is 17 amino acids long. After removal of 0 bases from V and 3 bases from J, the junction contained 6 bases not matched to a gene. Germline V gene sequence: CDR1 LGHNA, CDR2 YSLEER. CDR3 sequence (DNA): TGCGCCAGCAGCCAAGAACTCGGTAGCGGGGGCTACAATGAGCAGTTCTTC. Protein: CASSQELGSGGYNEQFF.

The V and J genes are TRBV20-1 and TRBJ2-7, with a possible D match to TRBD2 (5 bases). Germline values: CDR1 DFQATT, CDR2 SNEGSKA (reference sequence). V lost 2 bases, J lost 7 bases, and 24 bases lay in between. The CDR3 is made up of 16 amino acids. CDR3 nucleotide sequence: TGCAGTGCTAGACCCCTTCCCAGCGGCAGGTTGGGGGAGCAGTACTTC. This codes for CSARPLPSGRLGEQYF.

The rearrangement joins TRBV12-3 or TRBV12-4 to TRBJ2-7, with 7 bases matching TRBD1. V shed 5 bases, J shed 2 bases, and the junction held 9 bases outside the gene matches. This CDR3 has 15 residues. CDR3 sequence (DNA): TGTGCCAGCAGTACCCCTTACAGGGGACCCTACGAGCAGTACTTC. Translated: CASSTPYRGPYEQYF.

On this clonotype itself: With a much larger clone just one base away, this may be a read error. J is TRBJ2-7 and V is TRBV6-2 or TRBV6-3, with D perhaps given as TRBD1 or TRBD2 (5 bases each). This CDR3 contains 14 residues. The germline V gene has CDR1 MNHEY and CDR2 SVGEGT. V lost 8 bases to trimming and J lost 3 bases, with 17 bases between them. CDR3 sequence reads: CASRGWGEDYEQYF. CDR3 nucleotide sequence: TGTGCCAGCCGGGGCTGGGGAGAGGACTACGAGCAGTACTTC.

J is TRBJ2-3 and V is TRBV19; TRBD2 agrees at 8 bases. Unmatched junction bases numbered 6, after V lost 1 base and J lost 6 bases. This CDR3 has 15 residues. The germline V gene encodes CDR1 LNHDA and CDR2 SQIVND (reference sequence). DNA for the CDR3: TGTGCCAGTAGTATAGTTGGCGGGGGGTCGGATACGCAGTATTTT. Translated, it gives CASSIVGGGSDTQYF. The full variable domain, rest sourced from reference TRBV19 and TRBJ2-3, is DGGITQSPKYLFRKEGQNVTLSCEQNLNHDAMYWYRQDPGQGLRLIYYSQIVNDFQKGDIAEGYSVSREKKESFPLTVTSAQKNPTAFYLCASSIVGGGSDTQYFGPGTRLTVL.